The rows below give T cell receptor beta chains drawn from one sample of a study of type 1 and type 2 diabetes patients. TCRdb reprocessed the multiplex PCR reads via MiXCR and lists one record per CDR3 protein. Among 280,000 or so distinct CDR3 sequences listed, more than 45% were seen once. Sequenced: peripheral blood mononuclear cells (PBMCs). These receptors all stem from a man aged 18-30 years with type 2 diabetes. CDR3s include the opening cysteine and the closing phenylalanine or tryptophan. D genes are given only for firm matches. For some rows the clone size is stated as once, few or many, or as a class when expanded; others skip it.

V gene: TRBV7-2
D gene: TRBD1
clone size: few
J gene: TRBJ1-1
CDR3 DNA: TGTGCCAGCAGCGCCCTCGGGACAGATGGGAACACTGAAGCTTTCTTT
CDR3 protein: CASSALGTDGNTEAFF

V gene: TRBV19
D gene: NA
clone size: many
J gene: TRBJ1-1
CDR3 DNA: TGTGCCAGTAGGGATTACGTTGAAGCTTTCTTT
CDR3 protein: CASRDYVEAFF

V gene: TRBV10-3
D gene: NA
clone size: NA
J gene: TRBJ1-2
CDR3 DNA: TGTGCCATCACAGAAGACAGCAACTATGGCTACACCTTC
CDR3 protein: CAITEDSNYGYTF

V gene: TRBV30
D gene: NA
clone size: NA
J gene: TRBJ2-5
CDR3 DNA: TGTGCCTGGAGTGTAGGCGGGTCTTCCGAGACCCAGTACTTC
CDR3 protein: CAWSVGGSSETQYF

V gene: TRBV2
D gene: TRBD1
clone size: many
J gene: TRBJ2-7
CDR3 DNA: TGTGCCAGCAGTGGGGACAGCTCCTACGAGCAGTACTTC
CDR3 protein: CASSGDSSYEQYF

V gene: TRBV19
D gene: TRBD2
clone size: few
J gene: TRBJ2-2
CDR3 DNA: TGTGCCAGTAGTCGACTAGCGACCGGGGAGCTGTTTTTT
CDR3 protein: CASSRLATGELFF

V gene: TRBV12-3/TRBV12-4
D gene: NA
clone size: few
J gene: TRBJ1-2
CDR3 DNA: TGTGCCAGCAGTCGTGAGGGCCGAGGCTATGGCTACACCTTC
CDR3 protein: CASSREGRGYGYTF

V gene: TRBV2
D gene: NA
clone size: NA
J gene: TRBJ2-7
CDR3 DNA: TGTGCCAGCAGTGGGGGAGGACGCTACGAGCAGTACTTC
CDR3 protein: CASSGGGRYEQYF

V gene: TRBV7-9
D gene: NA
clone size: NA
J gene: TRBJ2-7
CDR3 DNA: TGTGCCAGCAGCTTAACTGGCGCGGCTGACGCGTACTTC
CDR3 protein: CASSLTGAADAYF

V gene: TRBV19
D gene: TRBD1
clone size: many
J gene: TRBJ1-1
CDR3 DNA: TGTGCCAGTAGTACCGACAGGGGAGGGGGCACTGAAGCTTTCTTT
CDR3 protein: CASSTDRGGGTEAFF

V gene: TRBV12-3/TRBV12-4
D gene: NA
clone size: many
J gene: TRBJ1-4
CDR3 DNA: TGTGCCAGCAGTTTGGGTGAAAAACTGTTTTTT
CDR3 protein: CASSLGEKLFF

V gene: TRBV20-1
D gene: NA
clone size: NA
J gene: TRBJ2-2
CDR3 DNA: TGCAGTGTAGGGGGAACCGGGGAGCTGTTTTTT
CDR3 protein: CSVGGTGELFF

V gene: TRBV6-5
D gene: TRBD1
clone size: NA
J gene: TRBJ2-7
CDR3 DNA: TGTGCCAGCAGTTACTCGCGAAACAGGGGCCGGTACGAGCAGTACTTC
CDR3 protein: CASSYSRNRGRYEQYF

V gene: TRBV6-6
D gene: TRBD2
clone size: few
J gene: TRBJ2-7
CDR3 DNA: TGTGCCAGCATCGGCGGGGGGGCTTACGAGCAGTACTTC
CDR3 protein: CASIGGGAYEQYF

V gene: TRBV19
D gene: NA
clone size: many
J gene: TRBJ1-1
CDR3 DNA: TGTGCCAGTAGTATAGAGGCAGGGAACACTGAAGCTTTCTTT
CDR3 protein: CASSIEAGNTEAFF

V gene: TRBV20-1
D gene: NA
clone size: once
J gene: TRBJ1-1
CDR3 DNA: TGCAGTGCCTATCGGACCCTCGTGTCAACAGCTTTCTTT
CDR3 protein: CSAYRTLVSTAFF

V gene: TRBV4-3
D gene: NA
clone size: NA
J gene: TRBJ1-6
CDR3 DNA: TGCGCCAGCAGCCAAGTCCGGGGGCTAGGTTCACCCCTCCACTTT
CDR3 protein: CASSQVRGLGSPLHF

V gene: TRBV7-2
D gene: NA
clone size: NA
J gene: TRBJ1-6
CDR3 DNA: TGTGCCAGCAGCTTGGGACTGATTAATTCACCCCTCCACTTT
CDR3 protein: CASSLGLINSPLHF

V gene: TRBV2
D gene: NA
clone size: few
J gene: TRBJ1-1
CDR3 DNA: TGTGCCAGCAGTGAACGTTGGACGGTGAACACTGAAGCTTTCTTT
CDR3 protein: CASSERWTVNTEAFF

V gene: TRBV12-3/TRBV12-4
D gene: NA
clone size: NA
J gene: TRBJ1-2
CDR3 DNA: TGTGCCAGCACCTTGACGGACTATGGCTACACCTTC
CDR3 protein: CASTLTDYGYTF

V gene: TRBV12-3/TRBV12-4
D gene: NA
clone size: few
J gene: TRBJ2-6
CDR3 DNA: TGTGCCAGCAGAGGAGGGTTTGGGGCCAACGTCCTGACTTTC
CDR3 protein: CASRGGFGANVLTF

V gene: TRBV7-6
D gene: TRBD1
clone size: few
J gene: TRBJ2-3
CDR3 DNA: TGTGCCAGCAGCTTAGAACCCGACAGGGGCACAGATACGCAGTATTTT
CDR3 protein: CASSLEPDRGTDTQYF

V gene: TRBV10-3
D gene: TRBD2
clone size: NA
J gene: TRBJ2-1
CDR3 DNA: TGTGCCATCAGCTCCAGCGGGGGGGTCAATGAGCAGTTCTTC
CDR3 protein: CAISSSGGVNEQFF

V gene: TRBV19
D gene: NA
clone size: few
J gene: TRBJ1-2
CDR3 DNA: TGTGCCAGTAGTACCGAGACAGAACTCTATGGCTACACCTTC
CDR3 protein: CASSTETELYGYTF

V gene: TRBV2
D gene: NA
clone size: NA
J gene: TRBJ2-1
CDR3 DNA: TGTGCCAGCAGTGAAGTAGGGGGGTGGTTCTCCGAAAGGCATGAGCAGTTCTTC
CDR3 protein: CASSEVGGWFSERHEQFF

V gene: TRBV2
D gene: TRBD1
clone size: NA
J gene: TRBJ1-5
CDR3 DNA: TGTGCCAGCGAGGGGCAGGGGGGGGGTCAGCCCCAGCATTTT
CDR3 protein: CASEGQGGGQPQHF

V gene: TRBV7-8
D gene: TRBD2
clone size: few
J gene: TRBJ2-7
CDR3 DNA: TGTGCCAGCAGTTATCGGACTAGCGGGGTCTACGAGCAGTACTTC
CDR3 protein: CASSYRTSGVYEQYF

V gene: TRBV19
D gene: TRBD1
clone size: NA
J gene: TRBJ2-5
CDR3 DNA: TGTGCCAGTAGTCCGACAGGGGGGGAGGAGACCCAGTACTTC
CDR3 protein: CASSPTGGEETQYF

V gene: TRBV27
D gene: NA
clone size: NA
J gene: TRBJ1-2
CDR3 DNA: TGTGCCAGCAGTTTATCGTGGGAGGGCCACTATGGCTACACCTTC
CDR3 protein: CASSLSWEGHYGYTF

V gene: TRBV10-3
D gene: NA
clone size: few
J gene: TRBJ2-5
CDR3 DNA: TGTGCCATCAGTGAGTCGGGTACATTGGAGACCCAGTACTTC
CDR3 protein: CAISESGTLETQYF